The 22 T cell receptor beta chains given below trace back to one sample, sequenced in a study of shared clonotypes between healthy human individuals (TCRdb year 2020). Libraries were built with the immunoSEQ multiplex PCR assay. Imported from immuneACCESS, the table was reduced by TCRdb to in-frame sequences with V and J called. These copies leave out some clones; in studies compared against another copy, an unresolved V gene accounts for under half, and the cause of the remainder is not known. Within this sample are around 2.5 million clones, with under 95% of them counted one time only. Approximately 0.36% of the sample goes to the ten largest clones. Sequences were obtained from naive CD4+ T cells from PBMCs. The label giving this sample's cell subset or site can be read as: CD45RA+ positively selected. All receptors derive from a man younger than 30 in good health. Some clones in this sample may be carry-over from other donors' samples.

The chain joins TRBV5-8 to TRBJ1-1; 10 bases match TRBD1. CDR1 is SGHTS and CDR2 is YDEGEE in the germline V gene. The CDR3 runs to 16 residues. V was pared by 5 bases and J by 0 bases, with 7 bases of the junction left unmatched. The CDR3 reads CASRSRDRGMNTEAFF. In DNA form, the CDR3 reads TGTGCCAGCAGGTCCCGGGACAGGGGAATGAACACTGAAGCTTTCTTT.

This rearrangement joins TRBV4-3 to TRBJ2-2; TRBD1 or TRBD2 may be the D gene (5 bases each). Trimming stripped 3 bases from V and 6 bases from J, with 14 bases between. The CDR3 covers 15 residues. Per germline, CDR1 LGHNA and CDR2 YSLEER. CDR3 DNA sequence: TGCGCCAGCAGCCAGCCGGGACCACTGGCCGGGGAGCTGTTTTTT. Residues: CASSQPGPLAGELFF.

V gene TRBV30 combines with J gene TRBJ2-3; 9 bases are a match to TRBD1. The CDR3 is made up of 15 amino acids. CDR1 GTSNPN and CDR2 SVGIG come from the germline V gene (reference sequence). Trimming removed 0 bases from V and 2 bases from J; junction bases left unmatched: 3. CDR3 amino acids: CAWSVTGGITDTQYF. In DNA, the CDR3 is TGTGCCTGGAGTGTAACAGGGGGCATCACAGATACGCAGTATTTT.

J is TRBJ2-7 and V is TRBV5-1, with TRBD1 matching over 8 bases. CDR3 length: 16 amino acids. The germline V gene has CDR1 SGHRS and CDR2 YFSETQ. The ends lost 1 base at V and 6 bases at J; junction bases unmatched: 12. In DNA, the CDR3 is TGCGCCAGCAGCTTGAAGGGGACAGGCCAAGTTGGCGAGCAGTACTTC. Translation gives CASSLKGTGQVGEQYF.

V usage is TRBV19 and J usage is TRBJ2-1; 8 bases are shared with TRBD2. In germline, CDR1 is LNHDA, CDR2 SQIVND (reference sequence). This CDR3 has 15 amino acids. Losses at the gene ends were 4 bases for V and 3 bases for J; bases not matched to a gene: 5. CDR3 sequence reads: CASSTGTSIYNEQFF. In DNA form, the CDR3 reads TGTGCCAGTAGTACCGGGACTAGTATCTACAATGAGCAGTTCTTC.

This chain links TRBV19 with TRBJ2-5; a possible D gene is TRBD2 (7 bases). Germline lookup yields CDR1 LNHDA and CDR2 SQIVND (reference sequence). The CDR3 is made up of 17 amino acids. Trimming pared 4 bases from V and 5 bases from J, leaving 23 bases between. The chain's CDR3 is CASSTRYGVGGQETQYF. The CDR3 DNA follows: TGTGCCAGTAGTACCAGGTACGGAGTCGGGGGGCAGGAGACCCAGTACTTC.

In its sample, this clone was seen once. The chain couples TRBV2 to TRBJ2-2; TRBD1 matches at 8 bases. The CDR3 length is 14 residues. Germline values: CDR1 SNHLY, CDR2 FYNNEI. V was pared by 4 bases and J by 7 bases, with 5 bases of the junction left unmatched. The CDR3 is CASSVDRGSGELFF. The CDR3 nucleotides read TGTGCCAGCAGTGTAGACAGGGGCAGCGGGGAGCTGTTTTTT. The full variable domain, its missing parts supplied by reference TRBV2 and TRBJ2-2, is EPEVTQTPSHQVTQMGQEVILRCVPISNHLYFYWYRQILGQKVEFLVSFYNNEISEKSEIFDDQFSVERPDGSNFTLKIRSTKLEDSAMYFCASSVDRGSGELFFGEGSRLTVL.

The CDR3 nucleotides read TGTGCCAGCAGCAGGGGGCTCTCAACTAATGAAAAACTGTTTTTT. Translation: CASSRGLSTNEKLFF. The chain uses TRBV6-1 and TRBJ1-4; 8 bases agree with TRBD1. This CDR3 comprises 15 residues. The J segment lost 0 bases and the V segment lost 6 bases, leaving 3 bases of the junction unmatched. Germline V gene data show CDR1 as MNHNS and CDR2 as SASEGT.

The gene calls are TRBV5-1 and TRBJ2-1; either TRBD1 or TRBD2 may fit D (6 bases each). Trimming shortened V by 4 bases and J by 7 bases, and 21 bases separated the two germline ends. Germline V CDR1 and CDR2: SGHRS, YFSETQ. The CDR3 loop spans 16 amino acids. The CDR3 spells CASSPGGAPGANEQFF. The CDR3 nucleotides are TGCGCCAGCAGCCCCGGAGGGGCGCCAGGGGCGAATGAGCAGTTCTTC. Variable domain in full (rest from reference TRBV5-1 and TRBJ2-1): KAGVTQTPRYLIKTRGQQVTLSCSPISGHRSVSWYQQTPGQGLQFLFEYFSETQRNKGNFPGRFSGRQFSNSRSEMNVSTLELGDSALYLCASSPGGAPGANEQFFGPGTRLTVL.

The chain combines TRBV5-1 with TRBJ2-7; TRBD2 is a possible D gene (7 bases). CDR1 and CDR2 (germline): SGHRS, YFSETQ. The CDR3 runs 15 residues. The V end was cut by 4 bases, the J end by 2 bases, with 16 bases between. CDR3 region: CASSLGGTNPYEQYF. Here the CDR3 DNA reads TGCGCCAGCAGCCTCGGGGGGACAAACCCCTACGAGCAGTACTTC. The full variable domain, its missing parts supplied by reference TRBV5-1 and TRBJ2-7, is KAGVTQTPRYLIKTRGQQVTLSCSPISGHRSVSWYQQTPGQGLQFLFEYFSETQRNKGNFPGRFSGRQFSNSRSEMNVSTLELGDSALYLCASSLGGTNPYEQYFGPGTRLTVT.

The V and J genes are TRBV18 and TRBJ1-1, with no clear D. Germline V gives CDR1 KGHSH, CDR2 LQKENI. The CDR3 covers 14 residues. V lost 3 bases to trimming and J lost 1 base, with 9 bases between them. The CDR3 DNA sequence: TGTGCCAGCTCACCTTTAACACAGAACACTGAAGCTTTCTTT. It encodes CASSPLTQNTEAFF.

This clone showed up just a few times. This chain uses TRBV7-2 with TRBJ2-1, with TRBD2 matching over 9 bases. The CDR3 has 14 residues. The V segment lost 3 bases and the J segment 5 bases; nucleotides outside the gene matches: 2. Germline assignment: CDR1 SGHTA and CDR2 FQGNSA. The CDR3: CASSFQRGDNEQFF. The CDR3 DNA reads TGTGCCAGCAGCTTCCAGCGGGGGGACAATGAGCAGTTCTTC.

The chain couples TRBV15 to TRBJ2-1; 12 nucleotides line up with TRBD1. The V gene end was trimmed by 6 bases and the J gene end by 8 bases; junction bases not matched to a gene: 11. CDR3 length: 16 amino acids. The germline V gene has CDR1 LNHNV and CDR2 YYDKDF (reference sequence). The DNA of the CDR3 is TGTGCCACCAGAAACCGGGGACAGGGGGCAAGGGATGAGCAGTTCTTC. Amino acid sequence: CATRNRGQGARDEQFF.

This clone was seen a single time. This chain connects TRBV21-1 to TRBJ2-7; the table's D call TRBD2 went unverified against the DNA. TRBV21-1 is deemed a pseudogene. This CDR3 is built from 16 residues. The CDR3 DNA follows: TGTGCCAGCCTAGTGGCGGGCGGGAGGCTGTCCTACGAGCAGTACTTC. As protein: CASLVAGGRLSYEQYF.

Details on this clone: A read error may be the cause here, since a much bigger clone is one base away. Other DNA sequences in this specimen translate into the identical CDR3. V is TRBV28 and J is TRBJ2-5; D ambiguous. Germline V CDR1 and CDR2: MDHEN, SYDVKM. V shed 5 bases and J shed 3 bases, with 4 bases lying between them. The CDR3 has 11 residues. The CDR3 DNA follows: TGTGCCAGCAGTCTGGAAGAGACCCAGTACTTC. It yields the protein CASSLEETQYF.

The chain employs TRBV4-1 and TRBJ1-1, with unresolved D. Germline CDR1 MGHRA, CDR2 YSYEKL. This CDR3 is 14 amino acids long. V shed 4 bases and J shed 4 bases, with 13 bases lying between them. For the CDR3, the DNA is TGCGCCAGCAGCCGGCTCGACTCCGGCACTGAAGCTTTCTTT. It encodes CASSRLDSGTEAFF.

The genes are TRBV28 and TRBJ2-1; 10 bases line up with TRBD2. Germline lookup yields CDR1 MDHEN and CDR2 SYDVKM. CDR3 length: 16 residues. V gave up 4 bases and J gave up 5 bases; unmatched junction bases: 8. The CDR3 region is CASSSPGTSANNEQFF. The CDR3, as DNA: TGTGCCAGCAGTTCCCCCGGGACTAGCGCCAACAATGAGCAGTTCTTC.

The rearrangement links TRBV5-1 to TRBJ1-2, with a possible D match to TRBD1 (6 bases). CDR3 length: 15 amino acids. Germline V lookup: CDR1 SGHRS, CDR2 YFSETQ. With 4 bases removed from V and 5 bases from J, the gap between germline ends came to 18 bases. The CDR3 sequence is CASSPDSRGQYGYTF. The CDR3 nucleotides read TGCGCCAGCAGCCCCGACAGCCGGGGGCAATATGGCTACACCTTC.

The chain joins TRBV6-1 to TRBJ1-5; 9 nucleotides align to TRBD1. The germline CDR1 and CDR2 sequences are MNHNS and SASEGT. Trimming took 6 bases from V and 6 from J; bases not matched to a gene: 6. The CDR3 covers 14 residues. The CDR3 DNA reads as TGTGCCAGCAGCGGGACAGGGAACAGTCAGCCCCAGCATTTT. Translated, it gives CASSGTGNSQPQHF.

The chain uses TRBV6-1 and TRBJ1-2; 8 bases line up with TRBD1. Losses at the gene ends were 7 bases for V and 7 bases for J; bases not matched to a gene: 5. Germline loops: CDR1 MNHNS, CDR2 SASEGT. This CDR3 region has 12 residues. In DNA form, the CDR3 reads TGTGCCAGCAACCAGGGGGCTTTTGGCTACACCTTC. The encoded protein is CASNQGAFGYTF.

The V call is TRBV2, the J call TRBJ1-1, with TRBD1 matching over 7 bases. The CDR3 length is 13 residues. The junction had 7 bases not matched to a gene; V was cut back by 8 bases and J by 4 bases. Germline CDR1 SNHLY, CDR2 FYNNEI. The CDR3 sequence is CASGGGGGTEAFF. For the CDR3, the DNA is TGTGCCAGCGGAGGGGGCGGCGGCACTGAAGCTTTCTTT.

The chain uses TRBV7-8 and TRBJ1-5; TRBD1 matches at 7 bases. Trimming cost V 1 base and J 5 bases; bases outside gene matches: 5. The CDR3 has 15 residues. Per the germline V gene, CDR1 is SGHVS and CDR2 is FQNEAQ. CDR3 nucleotides: TGTGCCAGCAGCTTAGACGGGACAGCTTATCAGCCCCAGCATTTT. Amino acid sequence: CASSLDGTAYQPQHF.